What follows are 25 T cell receptor beta chains derived from one specimen sequenced in a study of blood T cell repertoires in COVID-19. The data were produced by immunoSEQ multiplex PCR, yet TCRdb's version contains in-frame clones alone and is incomplete. The table has roughly 130,000 clones, about four fifths seen once; the top ten hold around 5%. Sample: peripheral blood. Receptors were obtained from a woman aged 65 to 85 with COVID-19, enrolled during active disease.

The rearrangement joins TRBV21-1 to TRBJ2-3; the table names TRBD2, a call not compared with the DNA. TRBV21-1 is reported as a pseudogene. The CDR3 contains 17 residues. CDR3 in amino acids: CATPGSGGARGTDTQYF. In DNA form, the CDR3 reads TGTGCCACCCCGGGTAGCGGGGGGGCAAGGGGGACAGATACGCAGTATTTT.

The V call is TRBV2, the J call TRBJ2-7, with D perhaps matching TRBD2 (5 bases). There are 13 residues in the CDR3. Germline-derived CDR1 and CDR2 are SNHLY and FYNNEI. V lost 4 bases to trimming and J lost 6 bases, with 13 bases between them. CDR3 nucleotides: TGTGCCAGCAGTGGTGAACAGCGGAGCGAGCAGTACTTC. It yields the protein CASSGEQRSEQYF. Filled out from reference TRBV2 and TRBJ2-7, the complete variable domain reads EPEVTQTPSHQVTQMGQEVILRCVPISNHLYFYWYRQILGQKVEFLVSFYNNEISEKSEIFDDQFSVERPDGSNFTLKIRSTKLEDSAMYFCASSGEQRSEQYFGPGTRLTVT.

This clone was observed a handful of times. This chain joins TRBV28 and TRBJ2-4; 12 positions match TRBD1. The CDR3 is 14 amino acids. Germline V gene sequence: CDR1 MDHEN, CDR2 SYDVKM. The J segment lost 14 bases and the V segment lost 5 bases, leaving 10 bases of the junction unmatched. DNA of the CDR3: TGTGCCAGCAGTCATTCCGGGACAGGGGGCGAGGAGTACTTC. Translation gives CASSHSGTGGEEYF.

The chain combines TRBV2 with TRBJ2-7; D possibly corresponds to TRBD1 (6 bases). The ends were cut back, 5 bases at V and 6 bases at J, with 20 bases in the middle. The CDR3 sequence is 15 residues long. CDR1 is SNHLY and CDR2 is FYNNEI in the germline V gene. CDR3 nucleotides: TGTGCCAGCAGTATCTACAGGGATGGAAGGTCCGAGCAGTACTTC. Translation: CASSIYRDGRSEQYF.

This chain uses TRBV6-4 with TRBJ1-5; 8 bases are shared with TRBD1. The CDR3 contains 13 residues. V shed 5 bases, J shed 5 bases, and the junction held 2 bases outside the gene matches. Germline V gives CDR1 MRHNA, CDR2 SNTAGT. CDR3 in amino acids: CASSSDRDQPQHF. DNA of the CDR3: TGTGCCAGCAGTTCGGACAGGGATCAGCCCCAGCATTTT.

The genes are TRBV6-6 and TRBJ1-6; 8 bases are a match to TRBD1. V was pared by 6 bases and J by 7 bases, with 5 bases of the junction left unmatched. The germline V gene encodes CDR1 MNHNY and CDR2 SVGAGI (reference sequence). The CDR3 runs to 14 residues. This chain's CDR3 is CASRVTGGNSPLHF. CDR3 nucleotides: TGTGCCAGCAGAGTCACAGGGGGGAATTCACCCCTCCACTTT.

This sequence joins TRBV7-9 and TRBJ1-5; maybe TRBD1 (5 bases). Germline V gene sequence: CDR1 SEHNR, CDR2 FQNEAQ (reference sequence). Trimming took 5 bases from V and 2 from J, leaving 16 bases between them. The CDR3 totals 16 residues. The CDR3 bases are TGTGCCAGCAGCGCCAGAGTTGGGGGGGGCAATCAGCCCCAGCATTTT. Its translation: CASSARVGGGNQPQHF.

This clone showed up just a few times. V is TRBV5-7 and J is TRBJ1-2, with 12 bases that match TRBD1. TRBV5-7 is given ORF status, its function remaining uncertain. CDR3 size: 16 residues. The V gene end was trimmed by 1 base and the J gene end by 5 bases; junction bases not matched to a gene: 6. The CDR3 is CASSLTGTGGNYGYTF. The CDR3 DNA reads as TGTGCCAGCAGCTTGACCGGGACAGGGGGCAATTATGGCTACACCTTC.

This chain links TRBV9 with TRBJ2-3; TRBD2 matches 7 bases. The CDR3 loop spans 16 amino acids. Germline V gene sequence: CDR1 SGDLS, CDR2 YYNGEE. Trimming at V came to 0 bases and at J to 2 bases, leaving 6 bases not matched to a gene. In nucleotides, the CDR3 is TGTGCCAGCAGCGTAGAAGGACTAGGCAACACAGATACGCAGTATTTT. This translates into CASSVEGLGNTDTQYF.

V gene TRBV28 combines with J gene TRBJ1-1; D remains ambiguous. This CDR3 is built from 14 residues. In germline, CDR1 is MDHEN, CDR2 SYDVKM. Trimming left V 3 bases short and J 0 bases short, with 8 bases between. CDR3 DNA sequence: TGTGCCAGCAGTTTCCCAGTTGTGAACACTGAAGCTTTCTTT. This gives the protein CASSFPVVNTEAFF.

This rearrangement joins TRBV6-2 or TRBV6-3 to TRBJ2-7, with D perhaps TRBD1 (6 bases). Trimming shortened V by 2 bases and J by 1 base, and 15 bases separated the two germline ends. The V gene's germline CDR1 is MNHEY and CDR2 SVGEGT. The CDR3 sequence is 16 residues long. Here the CDR3 DNA reads TGTGCCAGCAGTTACGAGTGGGGACAACTTTCCTACGAGCAGTACTTC. It encodes CASSYEWGQLSYEQYF.

The rearrangement uses TRBV30 and TRBJ1-5; a possible D gene is TRBD1 (5 bases). This CDR3 is 15 amino acids long. Per germline, CDR1 GTSNPN and CDR2 SVGIG (reference sequence). Trimming removed 5 bases at V and 0 bases at J, with 14 bases between. The chain's CDR3 is CAWSRDHISNQPQHF. DNA for the CDR3: TGTGCCTGGTCCAGGGATCATATTAGCAATCAGCCCCAGCATTTT.

The chain employs TRBV18 and TRBJ2-2, with a possible D match to TRBD1 (6 bases). Trimming removed 5 bases from V and 3 bases from J, with 13 bases in between. The CDR3 loop spans 15 amino acids. CDR1 and CDR2 from the germline V gene are KGHSH and LQKENI. CDR3 loop: CASSKMTGHTGELFF. CDR3 coding DNA: TGTGCCAGCTCAAAGATGACAGGACACACCGGGGAGCTGTTTTTT.

This rearrangement joins TRBV11-2 to TRBJ2-7, with D uncertain. The V gene lost 5 bases and the J gene lost 5 bases, with 7 bases spanning the gap. CDR1 SGHAT and CDR2 FQNNGV come from the germline V gene. This CDR3 spans 11 amino acids. The CDR3 DNA follows: TGTGCCAGCAGCCCACGGGACGAGCAGTACTTC. Its protein is CASSPRDEQYF.

This clone appeared once. The chain employs TRBV27 and TRBJ1-6, with 9 bases identical to TRBD1. The V gene end was trimmed by 3 bases and the J gene end by 14 bases; junction bases not matched to a gene: 8. Germline loops: CDR1 MNHEY, CDR2 SMNVEV (reference sequence). The CDR3 runs 14 residues. The CDR3 is CASSLDRGLIALHF. CDR3 coding DNA: TGTGCCAGCAGTTTGGACAGGGGTTTGATAGCCCTCCACTTT.

The chain uses TRBV4-3 and TRBJ1-2; 7 positions match TRBD1. The J segment lost 4 bases and the V segment lost 3 bases, leaving 20 bases of the junction unmatched. Germline CDR1 reads LGHNA; CDR2 reads YSLEER. The CDR3 extends over 19 amino acids. The CDR3 nucleotides are TGCGCCAGCAGCCACCTGACAGGGCAGGGGACACTTCTTGGCTATGGCTACACCTTC. Translated, it gives CASSHLTGQGTLLGYGYTF.

This sequence joins TRBV28 and TRBJ1-1; perhaps TRBD1 as D (5 bases). Germline V gene data show CDR1 as MDHEN and CDR2 as SYDVKM. This CDR3 contains 12 residues. Trimming stripped 5 bases from V and 5 bases from J, with 9 bases between. The CDR3 coding sequence is TGTGCCAGCAGTCCCAGGGAAACTGAAGCTTTCTTT. It translates to CASSPRETEAFF.

V usage is TRBV28 and J usage is TRBJ1-3; D is uncertain. The CDR3 runs 16 residues. Germline V gene sequence: CDR1 MDHEN, CDR2 SYDVKM. V dropped 5 bases and J dropped 0 bases, with 14 bases sitting between them. The CDR3 loop is CASSPPFINSGNTIYF. In nucleotides, the CDR3 is TGTGCCAGCAGTCCCCCCTTTATTAACTCTGGAAACACCATATATTTT.

This rearrangement joins TRBV18 to TRBJ1-1; 9 nucleotides agree with TRBD1. The CDR3 length is 16 residues. Germline V lookup: CDR1 KGHSH, CDR2 LQKENI. Trimming removed 0 bases from V and 5 bases from J; junction bases left unmatched: 7. The CDR3 DNA is TGTGCCAGCTCACCACCGACAGGGGGAGTCCGAACTGAAGCTTTCTTT. Amino acids: CASSPPTGGVRTEAFF.

CDR3 sequence reads: CASSVGTGGSYEQYF. The CDR3 DNA reads as TGTGCCAGCAGCGTAGGGACAGGGGGCTCCTACGAGCAGTACTTC. The rearrangement joins TRBV9 to TRBJ2-7; 10 bases match TRBD1. V shed 0 bases and J 0 bases; nucleotides not matched to a gene: 0. The germline CDR1 and CDR2 sequences are SGDLS and YYNGEE. CDR3 length: 15 amino acids.

This sequence joins TRBV11-2 and TRBJ1-2, with 7 nucleotides matching TRBD1. The V and J ends lost 4 bases and 0 bases, in that order; junction bases with no gene match: 11. This CDR3 is built from 17 residues. Germline CDR1 reads SGHAT; CDR2 reads FQNNGV. This chain's CDR3 is CASSSSGQASANYGYTF. DNA for the CDR3: TGTGCCAGCAGCTCATCAGGACAGGCCTCAGCTAACTATGGCTACACCTTC.

This clone was seen once. The V call is TRBV30, the J call TRBJ2-5; possibly TRBD2 for D (5 bases). Germline CDR1 is GTSNPN and CDR2 is SVGIG (reference sequence). V was pared by 0 bases and J by 1 base, with 9 bases between. This CDR3 is 14 amino acids long. The CDR3 region is CAWSVRGLQETQYF. The CDR3 DNA sequence: TGTGCCTGGAGTGTACGTGGACTCCAAGAGACCCAGTACTTC.

The V and J genes are TRBV28 and TRBJ1-5, with D perhaps TRBD1 (6 bases). V was trimmed by 3 bases and J by 4 bases, leaving 19 bases between them. Germline assignment: CDR1 MDHEN and CDR2 SYDVKM. The CDR3 is 17 residues long. The CDR3 protein is CASSFPLGGQGNQPQHF. Written as DNA, the CDR3 is TGTGCCAGCAGTTTTCCCTTGGGGGGGCAGGGGAATCAGCCCCAGCATTTT.

The chain employs TRBV20-1 and TRBJ2-7; tentatively, D is TRBD1 (5 bases). V was cut by 6 bases and J by 3 bases, with 9 bases left in between. CDR3 length equals 11 residues. Per the germline V gene, CDR1 is DFQATT and CDR2 is SNEGSKA (reference sequence). CDR3 nucleotides: TGCAGTGCCAGGGTGGACTACGAGCAGTACTTC. Protein product: CSARVDYEQYF.

The chain has TRBV5-6 and TRBJ1-6; D unclear. The germline CDR1 and CDR2 sequences are SGHDT and YYEEEE. This CDR3 has 15 amino acids. Between the trimmed V and J ends, which lost 0 bases and 2 bases, there was a span of 6 bases. CDR3 bases: TGTGCCAGCAGCTTGGGCAGCGCCTATAATTCACCCCTCCACTTT. This gives the protein CASSLGSAYNSPLHF.